Below are 19 T cell receptor beta chains sequenced from a single sample in a study of vaccination effects on CD4 cells after COVID-19. These TCRs' antigens remain unknown. Assay: immunoSEQ multiplex PCR; the TCRdb copy retains only in-frame clones and omits some. This sample has more than 20,000 clones, with 60% to 80% found just once. Sequencing followed a ViraFEST assay step that expanded antigen-specific CD4+ T cells with viral peptide pools. Upon completion of more than eight days in culture, CD4+ T cells were isolated. The person had a PCR-confirmed SARS-CoV-2 infection during March to December 2020. Specimen: CD4+ T cells from PBMCs cultured with HCoV-NL63 spike peptides, collected before COVID-19 vaccination. Receptor source: a human donor who had a prior SARS-CoV-2 infection.

This chain uses TRBV19 with TRBJ2-5; 13 bases are shared with TRBD2. With V trimmed by 7 bases and J by 1 base, 12 bases remained unmatched. This CDR3 region has 18 residues. Germline CDR1 LNHDA, CDR2 SQIVND (reference sequence). CDR3 in amino acids: CASILTSGRSEGQETQYF. CDR3 nucleotide sequence: TGTGCCAGTATTCTGACTAGCGGGAGGTCCGAGGGCCAAGAGACCCAGTACTTC.

The genes are TRBV5-6 and TRBJ2-3, with D maybe TRBD2 (5 bases). Trimming shortened V by 4 bases and J by 4 bases, and 16 bases separated the two germline ends. The germline CDR1 and CDR2 sequences are SGHDT and YYEEEE. This CDR3 comprises 15 residues. CDR3 nucleotides: TGTGCCAGCAGCGTGCTGGTACTAGATTCAGATACGCAGTATTTT. It codes for CASSVLVLDSDTQYF.

This chain joins TRBV5-1 and TRBJ1-1, with 7 bases fitting TRBD1. This CDR3 spans 14 amino acids. Looked up from germline, CDR1 is SGHRS and CDR2 is YFSETQ. With V trimmed by 3 bases and J by 3 bases, 5 bases remained unmatched. Here the CDR3 reads CASSSTGADTEAFF. The CDR3 nucleotides read TGCGCCAGCAGCTCTACAGGGGCGGACACTGAAGCTTTCTTT.

CDR3 DNA sequence: TGTGCCAGCAGCTTATACCGGGACCTCACGGGGGCCCAGTACTTC. Translating it yields CASSLYRDLTGAQYF. The chain has TRBV7-2 and TRBJ2-5, with a weak D call TRBD2 (6 bases). Germline lookup yields CDR1 SGHTA and CDR2 FQGNSA. V gave up 2 bases and J gave up 9 bases, with 19 bases separating them. The CDR3 extends over 15 amino acids.

To note about this clone: A read error may account for a junction end that differs from germline. The rearrangement links TRBV5-6 to TRBJ1-1; tentatively, D is TRBD1 (5 bases). The CDR3 loop spans 15 amino acids. Germline-derived CDR1 and CDR2 are SGHDT and YYEEEE. CDR3 region: CASILGPTGNTEAFF. CDR3 DNA sequence: TGTGCCAGCATCTTGGGCCCCACAGGTAACACTGAAGCTTTCTTT. Together with reference TRBV5-6 and TRBJ1-1, the CDR3 gives the full variable domain: DAGVTQSPTHLIKTRGQQVTLRCSPKSGHDTVSWYQQALGQGPQFIFQYYEEEERQRGNFPDRFSGHQFPNYSSELNVNALLLGDSALYLCASILGPTGNTEAFFGQGTRLTVV.

The genes are TRBV24-1 and TRBJ2-6, with 10 bases identical to TRBD1. The junction had 7 bases not matched to a gene; V was cut back by 3 bases and J by 0 bases. Looked up from germline, CDR1 is KGHDR and CDR2 is SFDVKD. The CDR3 consists of 19 residues. The CDR3 DNA sequence: TGTGCCACCAGTGATACCTGGACAGGGGGTATCTCTGGGGCCAACGTCCTGACTTTC. The encoded protein is CATSDTWTGGISGANVLTF.

This clone has a handful of counts. V gene TRBV4-3 combines with J gene TRBJ2-7; D gene uncertain. Germline lookup yields CDR1 LGHNA and CDR2 YSLEER. V gave up 0 bases and J gave up 9 bases, with 12 bases separating them. CDR3 length equals 13 residues. The CDR3 loop is CASSQDSLSRQYF. The DNA for the CDR3 is TGCGCCAGCAGCCAAGATAGCCTGAGCAGGCAGTACTTC.

This clone rates as medium-sized. The chain has TRBV28 and TRBJ2-2, with 7 bases that match TRBD1. In germline, CDR1 is MDHEN, CDR2 SYDVKM. Unmatched junction bases numbered 4, after V lost 2 bases and J lost 7 bases. CDR3 length: 14 amino acids. The chain's CDR3 is CASSLNAGGGELFF. CDR3 DNA: TGTGCCAGCAGTTTAAATGCAGGGGGCGGGGAGCTGTTTTTT.

This sequence joins TRBV5-1 and TRBJ2-1; 7 nucleotides match TRBD2. CDR3 length: 17 amino acids. V shed 4 bases, J shed 3 bases, and the junction held 13 bases outside the gene matches. Per the germline V gene, CDR1 is SGHRS and CDR2 is YFSETQ. The CDR3 bases are TGCGCCAGCAGCCTCAGCCGCGGACTAGGGATCTACAATGAGCAGTTCTTC. Its translation is CASSLSRGLGIYNEQFF.

V is TRBV4-2 and J is TRBJ2-7; D possibly uses TRBD1 or TRBD2 (5 bases each). There are 15 residues in the CDR3. Trimming cost V 1 base and J 2 bases, with 12 bases left between them. The germline gives CDR1 LGHNA, CDR2 YNFKEQ. The CDR3: CASSQGSGGAYEQYF. Written as DNA, the CDR3 is TGTGCCAGCAGCCAAGGTAGTGGGGGTGCCTACGAGCAGTACTTC.

V usage is TRBV24-1 and J usage is TRBJ2-3; no clear D gene. CDR3 length: 15 residues. Deletions cut 4 bases from V and 1 base from J, with 11 bases between. CDR1 is KGHDR and CDR2 is SFDVKD in the germline V gene. DNA of the CDR3: TGTGCCACCAGTGACCCTCCGGGTCGCACAGATACGCAGTATTTT. This translates into CATSDPPGRTDTQYF.

The V and J genes are TRBV20-1 and TRBJ1-1, with D perhaps TRBD1 (6 bases). V lost 6 bases, J lost 10 bases, and 12 bases lay in between. Germline CDR1 reads DFQATT; CDR2 reads SNEGSKA (reference sequence). CDR3 length: 10 residues. The CDR3 reads CSARDIGAFF. As DNA, the CDR3 is TGCAGTGCGAGGGACATCGGAGCTTTCTTT.

V is TRBV4-2 and J is TRBJ2-2, with 13 bases lining up with TRBD2. V was pared by 3 bases and J by 5 bases, with 12 bases of the junction left unmatched. This CDR3 comprises 19 residues. Germline CDR1 reads LGHNA; CDR2 reads YNFKEQ. CDR3 coding DNA: TGTGCCAGCAGCCAGGAACCGACTAGCGGGAGGTTCGGGACCGGGGAGCTGTTTTTT. Translation: CASSQEPTSGRFGTGELFF.

This chain links TRBV18 with TRBJ2-5, with D possibly TRBD2 on 6 matching bases. Per the germline V gene, CDR1 is KGHSH and CDR2 is LQKENI. The CDR3 spans 13 residues. Trimming took off 6 bases at V and 5 bases at J, with 13 bases between the two ends. In nucleotides, the CDR3 is TGTGCCAGCTCCCCCGGGAGAGGGGAGACCCAGTACTTC. Protein product: CASSPGRGETQYF. Full variable domain (remainder filled in from reference TRBV18 and TRBJ2-5): NAGVMQNPRHLVRRRGQEARLRCSPMKGHSHVYWYRQLPEEGLKFMVYLQKENIIDESGMPKERFSAEFPKEGPSILRIQQVVRGDSAAYFCASSPGRGETQYFGPGTRLLVL.

The chain employs TRBV7-3 and TRBJ2-1, with D uncertain. Germline values: CDR1 SGHTA, CDR2 FQGTGA. This CDR3 is 16 amino acids long. The V and J ends lost 5 bases and 2 bases respectively, with 16 bases between them. This chain's CDR3 is CASSQTLPTTYNEQFF. As DNA, the CDR3 is TGTGCCAGCAGCCAGACCCTACCGACAACCTACAATGAGCAGTTCTTC.

The chain is built from TRBV11-2 and TRBJ2-5; D possibly corresponds to TRBD2 (5 bases). The CDR3 length is 16 residues. Trimming left V 1 base short and J 5 bases short, with 17 bases between. CDR1 and CDR2 from the germline V gene are SGHAT and FQNNGV. CDR3 protein: CASSLGFSGIGETQYF. In DNA form, the CDR3 reads TGTGCCAGCAGCTTAGGGTTCTCGGGGATTGGGGAGACCCAGTACTTC.

The rearrangement links TRBV5-1 to TRBJ1-4, with 7 bases fitting TRBD1. Germline CDR1 reads SGHRS; CDR2 reads YFSETQ. The CDR3 contains 14 residues. Trimming removed 4 bases from V and 3 bases from J; junction bases left unmatched: 3. This chain's CDR3 is CASSPQGSNEKLFF. The CDR3 region has the DNA TGCGCCAGCAGCCCACAGGGGTCTAATGAAAAACTGTTTTTT.

This sequence joins TRBV3-1 (or the pseudogene TRBV3-2) and TRBJ1-1; D may be TRBD1 (5 bases). V dropped 3 bases and J dropped 4 bases, with 12 bases sitting between them. CDR3 length: 14 amino acids. Germline V gene lookup returns CDR1 LGHDT and CDR2 YNNKEL (reference sequence). CDR3 protein: CASSHDGAATEAFF. The CDR3 DNA reads TGTGCCAGCAGCCATGACGGGGCAGCCACTGAAGCTTTCTTT.

The chain couples TRBV7-2 to TRBJ1-4, with D maybe TRBD1 (6 bases). Trimming shortened V by 4 bases and J by 3 bases, and 21 bases separated the two germline ends. The CDR3 loop spans 18 amino acids. Germline lookup yields CDR1 SGHTA and CDR2 FQGNSA. CDR3 protein: CASSWPGHPVKANEKLFF. The DNA of the CDR3 is TGTGCCAGCAGCTGGCCGGGACATCCGGTGAAGGCTAATGAAAAACTGTTTTTT.